Sequencing of this TCR beta chain was carried out in a study of cytomegalovirus exposure and HLA in healthy donors. A remark on this clone: Its target is unknown.

The CDR3 is 16 amino acids. Germline CDR1 and CDR2: MNHEY and SMNVEV (reference sequence). The ends lost 4 bases at V and 2 bases at J; junction bases unmatched: 7. Clones were sequenced by immunoSEQ multiplex PCR, and TCRdb holds only the in-frame ones, with some missing. The sample has roughly 180,000 clones, approximately 86% seen once. Study-wide points: The study put 150 or so TCR beta chains on its list as cytomegalovirus-associated. Cytomegalovirus status was reportedly diagnosed by the classifier with high sensitivity and specificity.

This sequence originates from a man aged 25-45 years in good health and CMV-seropositive. This rearrangement joins TRBV27 to TRBJ2-1; 8 bases are a match to TRBD2. Sample: PBMCs. The CDR3 region has the DNA TGTGCCAGCAGTTACGAACTAGCGGATGCCTACAATGAGCAGTTCTTC. This gives the protein CASSYELADAYNEQFF.